This T cell receptor (beta chain) emerged from a study of brain T cells in children with intractable seizures. This CDR3 has 13 residues. Germline values: CDR1 SGHTA, CDR2 FQGTGA. The V and J ends lost 7 bases and 1 base respectively, with 10 bases between them. Profiled with immunoSEQ multiplex PCR; TCRdb holds only in-frame clones, not every one. The table has approximately 77,000 clones, about 92% seen once. Sequencing was limited to surgery cases with top T cell transcript signatures in brain tissue. At least one anti-epileptic drug was given before surgery. This specimen was peripheral blood, taken at surgery. V usage is TRBV7-3 and J usage is TRBJ1-1; D is ambiguous. The receptor comes from a boy younger than two with tuberous sclerosis and intractable seizures. The chain's CDR3 is CASTAGENTEAFF. The CDR3 bases are TGTGCCAGCACCGCCGGGGAGAACACTGAAGCTTTCTTT. The full variable domain, rest sourced from reference TRBV7-3 and TRBJ1-1, is GAGVSQTPSNKVTEKGKYVELRCDPISGHTALYWYRQSLGQGPEFLIYFQGTGAADDSGLPNDRFFAVRPEGSVSTLKIQRTERGDSAVYLCASTAGENTEAFFGQGTRLTVV.